The 10 T cell receptor beta chains in this list originate from one sample, sequenced in a study of CD8 T cells in Susac syndrome. RNA in amounts of roughly 0.5 to 1 ug was reverse transcribed with random hexamers. One entry per CDR3 protein results from TCRdb running MiXCR on the immunoSEQ multiplex PCR reads. The data contain around 130,000 distinct CDR3 sequences, 90% to 95% of them singletons. The sequenced sample consisted of CD4+ T cells from PBMCs. All receptors come from a human donor in good health.

This chain joins TRBV7-9 and TRBJ2-3, with TRBD1 matching over 8 bases. The germline CDR1 and CDR2 sequences are SEHNR and FQNEAQ (reference sequence). V gave up 1 base and J gave up 4 bases; unmatched junction bases: 7. The CDR3 totals 16 residues. The CDR3 DNA reads as TGTGCCAGCAGCTTAGGAAGGCAGGGGGCCTCAGATACGCAGTATTTT. It is translated as CASSLGRQGASDTQYF.

The chain is built from TRBV20-1 and TRBJ2-7; 8 bases match TRBD2. V dropped 8 bases and J dropped 3; count of bases not matched to a gene: 3. The CDR3 is made up of 11 amino acids. The germline V gene has CDR1 DFQATT and CDR2 SNEGSKA (reference sequence). CDR3 coding DNA: TGCAGTTCCCGGGAGGGCTACGAGCAGTACTTC. It translates to CSSREGYEQYF.

V usage is TRBV28 and J usage is TRBJ1-1; D gene ambiguous. Germline loops: CDR1 MDHEN, CDR2 SYDVKM. Trimming removed 7 bases from V and 12 bases from J, with 12 bases in between. The CDR3 contains 10 residues. The chain's CDR3 is CASIIEETFF. The CDR3 coding sequence is TGTGCCAGCATCATTGAAGAGACTTTCTTT.

The chain carries TRBV6-5 and TRBJ2-7; TRBD1 might be the D (5 bases). The CDR3 spans 16 residues. The ends were cut back, 2 bases at V and 3 bases at J, with 17 bases in the middle. Looked up from germline, CDR1 is MNHEY and CDR2 is SVGAGI. In DNA, the CDR3 is TGTGCCAGCAGTTACGACTCTGCGACAGCTAACTACGAGCAGTACTTC. Protein: CASSYDSATANYEQYF.

CDR3 sequence: CASSYSGVLGYTF. The DNA of the CDR3 is TGTGCCAGCAGTTACTCTGGGGTTCTTGGCTACACCTTC. The chain has TRBV6-5 and TRBJ1-2; D gene unclear. Germline CDR1 and CDR2: MNHEY and SVGAGI. Trimming removed 0 bases from V and 7 bases from J, with 9 bases in between. This CDR3 region has 13 residues.

The V call is TRBV29-1, the J call TRBJ2-4; 9 bases align to TRBD2. The germline V gene encodes CDR1 SQVTM and CDR2 ANQGSEA. Trimming removed 0 bases from V and 7 bases from J; junction bases left unmatched: 4. The CDR3 runs to 14 residues. CDR3 bases: TGCAGCGTTGAAGAGCTAGCGGGAACGAACATTCAGTACTTC. This codes for CSVEELAGTNIQYF.

V usage is TRBV6-6 and J usage is TRBJ2-7, with no clear D. The ends were cut back, 8 bases at V and 5 bases at J, with 7 bases in the middle. CDR3 size: 10 residues. CDR1 and CDR2 (germline): MNHNY, SVGAGI (reference sequence). The CDR3 sequence: CASALNEQYF. DNA of the CDR3: TGTGCCAGCGCGCTTAACGAGCAGTACTTC.

This chain uses TRBV5-6 with TRBJ1-6; no reliable D call. This CDR3 has 16 residues. Germline V gene data show CDR1 as SGHDT and CDR2 as YYEEEE. Trimming stripped 4 bases from V and 7 bases from J, with 18 bases between. The CDR3 here is CASSRLSRTSNSPLHF. The CDR3 DNA is TGTGCCAGCAGCAGACTTTCACGGACCTCAAATTCACCCCTCCACTTT.

The rearrangement links TRBV20-1 to TRBJ2-6, with D unresolved. CDR3 length: 13 amino acids. The V and J ends lost 5 bases and 3 bases respectively, with 8 bases between them. The germline V gene has CDR1 DFQATT and CDR2 SNEGSKA (reference sequence). The CDR3, as DNA: TGCAGTGCTCCGTTTGATGGGGCCAACGTCCTGACTTTC. This codes for CSAPFDGANVLTF.

The chain links TRBV5-1 to TRBJ2-5; D is possibly TRBD2 (5 bases). Trimming took off 4 bases at V and 5 bases at J, with 12 bases between the two ends. This CDR3 contains 13 residues. The germline CDR1 and CDR2 sequences are SGHRS and YFSETQ. The CDR3 sequence: CASSPGSVETQYF. CDR3 nucleotides: TGCGCCAGCAGCCCGGGATCCGTGGAGACCCAGTACTTC.